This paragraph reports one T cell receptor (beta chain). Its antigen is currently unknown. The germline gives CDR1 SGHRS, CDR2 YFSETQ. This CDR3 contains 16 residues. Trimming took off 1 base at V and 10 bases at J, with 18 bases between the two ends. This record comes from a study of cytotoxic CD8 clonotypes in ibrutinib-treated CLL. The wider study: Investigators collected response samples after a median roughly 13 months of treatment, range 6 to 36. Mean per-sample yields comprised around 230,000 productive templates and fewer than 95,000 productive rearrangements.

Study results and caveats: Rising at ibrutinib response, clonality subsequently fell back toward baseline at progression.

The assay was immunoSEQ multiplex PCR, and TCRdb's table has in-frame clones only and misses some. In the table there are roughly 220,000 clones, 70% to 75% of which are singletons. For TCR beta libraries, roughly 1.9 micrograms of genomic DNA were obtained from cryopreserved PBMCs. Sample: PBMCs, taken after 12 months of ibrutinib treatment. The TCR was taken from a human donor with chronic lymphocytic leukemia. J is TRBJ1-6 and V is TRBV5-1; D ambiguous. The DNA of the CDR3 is TGCGCCAGCAGCTTGCAGCCCCAGGAGGGTGACTCACCCCTCCACTTT. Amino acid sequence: CASSLQPQEGDSPLHF.